Each of the 27 T cell receptor beta chains below was sequenced from the same sample in a study of shared clonotypes between healthy human individuals (dated by TCRdb to 2018 to 2021). Receptor amplification or capture employed the immunoSEQ multiplex PCR assay. TCRdb mirrors the immuneACCESS table, restricted to in-frame sequences. Some clones are absent from its copies; in checked studies, under half trace to an unresolved V gene, and the reason for the others is unknown. The sample table records around 1.5 million clones; approximately 98% of these occur just once. About 0.4% of the sample is in the top ten clones. The sample consisted of naive CD4+ T cells sorted from blood. The cell subset or site label on this specimen signifies: CD45RA+ positively selected. These receptors were collected from a man aged 25-45 years in good health.

About this clone itself: Additional DNA sequences in this sample encode the identical CDR3. This chain uses TRBV29-1 with TRBJ2-6; D call uncertain. The V gene's germline CDR1 is SQVTM and CDR2 ANQGSEA. This CDR3 region has 12 residues. V dropped 6 bases and J dropped 1 base, with 4 bases sitting between them. CDR3 region: CSVQSGANVLTF. The CDR3 DNA follows: TGCAGCGTACAGTCTGGGGCCAACGTCCTGACTTTC.

For this clone: The same CDR3 can be traced to other DNA sequences in this sample. The V and J genes are TRBV5-1 and TRBJ1-2, with D unresolved. The V gene's germline CDR1 is SGHRS and CDR2 YFSETQ. The CDR3 consists of 13 residues. Trimming stripped 0 bases from V and 4 bases from J, with 7 bases between. CDR3 sequence reads: CASSLDTGYGYTF. The CDR3 DNA follows: TGCGCCAGCAGCTTGGATACGGGCTATGGCTACACCTTC. The full variable domain, with the rest looked up from reference TRBV5-1 and TRBJ1-2, is KAGVTQTPRYLIKTRGQQVTLSCSPISGHRSVSWYQQTPGQGLQFLFEYFSETQRNKGNFPGRFSGRQFSNSRSEMNVSTLELGDSALYLCASSLDTGYGYTFGSGTRLTVV.

The chain links TRBV19 to TRBJ2-1, with a possible D match to TRBD1 (6 bases). This CDR3 spans 13 amino acids. Germline CDR1 reads LNHDA; CDR2 reads SQIVND (reference sequence). V lost 3 bases, J lost 15 bases, and 18 bases lay in between. CDR3 loop: CASSIKMETGSFF. The CDR3 region has the DNA TGTGCCAGTAGTATCAAAATGGAGACAGGCTCGTTCTTC.

The chain couples TRBV2 to TRBJ1-1; D is unclear. CDR3 length: 13 amino acids. Germline values: CDR1 SNHLY, CDR2 FYNNEI. V lost 7 bases to trimming and J lost 7 bases, with 16 bases between them. The DNA of the CDR3 is TGTGCCAGCACCTCGCGGACCTGGGGTGAAGCTTTCTTT. Encoded protein: CASTSRTWGEAFF.

CDR3 amino acids: CASSLTGSYGYTF. DNA for the CDR3: TGTGCCAGCAGTTTGACAGGGAGCTATGGCTACACCTTC. The chain recombines TRBV2 with TRBJ1-2; the match to TRBD1 covers 7 bases. Unmatched junction bases numbered 4, after V lost 5 bases and J lost 4 bases. CDR1 and CDR2 (germline): SNHLY, FYNNEI. CDR3 length: 13 amino acids. Combining the CDR3 with reference TRBV2 and TRBJ1-2 gives the whole variable domain EPEVTQTPSHQVTQMGQEVILRCVPISNHLYFYWYRQILGQKVEFLVSFYNNEISEKSEIFDDQFSVERPDGSNFTLKIRSTKLEDSAMYFCASSLTGSYGYTFGSGTRLTVV.

CDR3 in DNA: TGTGCCAGCAGCTCCGGTATAGCGGGGGGATACACAGATACGCAGTATTTT. Translation: CASSSGIAGGYTDTQYF. The chain uses TRBV11-3 and TRBJ2-3; 10 bases match TRBD2. This CDR3 is 17 amino acids long. Germline CDR1 is SGHNT and CDR2 is YENEEA. Losses at the gene ends were 4 bases for V and 2 bases for J; bases not matched to a gene: 9.

The chain is built from TRBV11-2 and TRBJ2-3; no firm D call. CDR3 size: 14 residues. CDR1 and CDR2 from the germline V gene are SGHAT and FQNNGV. Deletions cut 8 bases from V and 1 base from J, with 13 bases between. Here the CDR3 reads CASGVMIRTDTQYF. As DNA, the CDR3 is TGTGCCAGCGGAGTGATGATACGCACAGATACGCAGTATTTT.

This chain links TRBV14 with TRBJ2-1, with TRBD2 matching over 13 bases. The CDR3 loop spans 17 amino acids. V lost 4 bases to trimming and J lost 1 base; unmatched junction nucleotides: 4. Germline CDR1 and CDR2: SGHDN and FVKESK. CDR3 amino acids: CASSRTSGSLSYNEQFF. The CDR3 nucleotides are TGTGCCAGCAGCCGGACTAGCGGGAGTCTGTCCTACAATGAGCAGTTCTTC.

The chain carries TRBV7-2 and TRBJ2-1; D is uncertain. The CDR3 is made up of 13 amino acids. V was clipped by 3 bases and J by 5 bases, with 8 bases between them. Germline CDR1 and CDR2: SGHTA and FQGNSA. CDR3 DNA: TGTGCCAGCAGCTTTGTAGGGAACAATGAGCAGTTCTTC. It encodes CASSFVGNNEQFF.

V is TRBV10-3 and J is TRBJ1-2; 7 positions match TRBD1. V gave up 5 bases and J gave up 4 bases; unmatched junction bases: 10. There are 15 residues in the CDR3. Germline CDR1 reads ENHRY; CDR2 reads SYGVKD. CDR3 sequence: CAISSTRTGPYGYTF. As DNA, the CDR3 is TGTGCCATCAGTTCCACCCGGACAGGCCCCTATGGCTACACCTTC.

CDR3 loop: CASSLFSGGGVHEQYF. CDR3 bases: TGTGCCAGCAGTTTATTTTCGGGAGGAGGGGTCCACGAGCAGTACTTC. The gene calls are TRBV28 and TRBJ2-7, with 7 bases lining up with TRBD2. Germline V gives CDR1 MDHEN, CDR2 SYDVKM. J was trimmed by 5 bases and V by 1 base; bases with no gene match: 11. The CDR3 extends over 16 amino acids.

The V call is TRBV6-6, the J call TRBJ1-1, with 9 bases aligning to TRBD1. J gave up 6 bases and V 2 bases, and 7 bases lay outside the gene matches. In germline, CDR1 is MNHNY, CDR2 SVGAGI (reference sequence). The CDR3 sequence is 15 residues long. The CDR3 spells CASSYQPGQGSEAFF. CDR3 coding DNA: TGTGCCAGCAGTTACCAACCGGGACAGGGCTCTGAAGCTTTCTTT.

As to this clone: This sample includes further DNA sequences coding for the same CDR3. The rearrangement joins TRBV5-4 to TRBJ2-7; D is unclear. The V end was cut by 3 bases, the J end by 3 bases, with 4 bases between. Germline CDR1 and CDR2: SGHNT and YYREEE (reference sequence). This CDR3 contains 11 residues. Here the CDR3 reads CASSSNYEQYF. CDR3 nucleotide sequence: TGTGCCAGCAGCTCAAACTACGAGCAGTACTTC.

The genes are TRBV2 and TRBJ2-7; D perhaps matches TRBD2 (5 bases). Germline assignment: CDR1 SNHLY and CDR2 FYNNEI. The germline V and J ends were trimmed by 7 bases and 2 bases, with 12 bases remaining between them. The CDR3 runs to 13 residues. For the CDR3, the DNA is TGTGCCAGCACAAGGACTTCAACCTACGAGCAGTACTTC. Translated, it gives CASTRTSTYEQYF.

This chain links TRBV7-9 with TRBJ2-2; D is undetermined. CDR3 length: 14 amino acids. CDR1 SEHNR and CDR2 FQNEAQ come from the germline V gene (reference sequence). Trimming stripped 5 bases from V and 0 bases from J, with 7 bases between. This CDR3 reads CASSPDTNTGELFF. The CDR3 DNA follows: TGTGCCAGCAGCCCCGACACGAACACCGGGGAGCTGTTTTTT. The variable domain in full, with the rest retrieved from reference TRBV7-9 and TRBJ2-2, is DTGVSQNPRHKITKRGQNVTFRCDPISEHNRLYWYRQTLGQGPEFLTYFQNEAQLEKSRLLSDRFSAERPKGSFSTLEIQRTEQGDSAMYLCASSPDTNTGELFFGEGSRLTVL.

The genes are TRBV2 and TRBJ2-7, with D possibly matching TRBD1 (6 bases). The germline gives CDR1 SNHLY, CDR2 FYNNEI. The CDR3 contains 14 residues. The V and J ends lost 7 bases and 7 bases respectively, with 20 bases between them. CDR3 coding DNA: TGTGCCAGCAAATTTACAGGGCCTACGAAGGAGCAGTACTTC. This encodes CASKFTGPTKEQYF.

The chain recombines TRBV29-1 with TRBJ2-5, with a weak D call TRBD2 (5 bases). The CDR3 is 10 amino acids. Germline CDR1 is SQVTM and CDR2 is ANQGSEA. Deletions cut 7 bases from V and 5 bases from J, with 8 bases between. In DNA, the CDR3 is TGCAGCGGGGGAGACGAGACCCAGTACTTC. It codes for CSGGDETQYF.

The V and J genes are TRBV28 and TRBJ2-7; no reliable D call. The CDR3 is 17 amino acids. With 0 bases removed from V and 0 bases from J, the gap between germline ends came to 15 bases. Germline loops: CDR1 MDHEN, CDR2 SYDVKM. CDR3 amino acids: CASSLWGLDKTSYEQYF. The CDR3 DNA follows: TGTGCCAGCAGTTTATGGGGCCTCGACAAAACCTCCTACGAGCAGTACTTC.

This clone was observed once. This chain uses TRBV5-1 with TRBJ2-3, with TRBD2 identical over 8 bases. This CDR3 has 15 residues. Germline CDR1 and CDR2: SGHRS and YFSETQ. V lost 2 bases to trimming and J lost 6 bases; unmatched junction nucleotides: 8. The DNA of the CDR3 is TGCGCCAGCAGCTTAAGGAGCGGGAGTTTGGATACGCAGTATTTT. It specifies CASSLRSGSLDTQYF.

The chain employs TRBV5-5 and TRBJ2-4, with D possibly TRBD2 on 5 matching bases. Germline-derived CDR1 and CDR2 are SGHKS and YYEKEE (reference sequence). V lost 3 bases, J lost 0 bases, and 10 bases lay in between. The CDR3 is 15 amino acids. As DNA, the CDR3 is TGTGCCAGCAGCTACACAGCGGTAGCCAAAAACATTCAGTACTTC. Its translation: CASSYTAVAKNIQYF.

The chain is built from TRBV28 and TRBJ1-2, with TRBD1 identical over 7 bases. The V and J ends lost 4 bases and 2 bases, in that order; junction bases with no gene match: 10. The CDR3 contains 16 residues. The germline V gene encodes CDR1 MDHEN and CDR2 SYDVKM. Here the CDR3 DNA reads TGTGCCAGCAGTTCCCGACAGGGTTTCAGGAACTATGGCTACACCTTC. Amino acids: CASSSRQGFRNYGYTF.

The rearrangement links TRBV4-1 to TRBJ1-2; D remains unclear. Between the trimmed V and J ends, which lost 1 base and 8 bases, there was a span of 11 bases. Germline-derived CDR1 and CDR2 are MGHRA and YSYEKL. The CDR3 has 13 amino acids. CDR3 sequence reads: CASSQGGVQGYTF. Written as DNA, the CDR3 is TGCGCCAGCAGCCAAGGTGGGGTACAGGGCTACACCTTC.

The chain combines TRBV18 with TRBJ2-5; 8 bases are shared with TRBD2. The junction had 8 bases not matched to a gene; V was cut back by 9 bases and J by 5 bases. The length of the CDR3 is 13 residues. The germline gives CDR1 KGHSH, CDR2 LQKENI. CDR3: CASQAGVGETQYF. As DNA, the CDR3 is TGTGCCAGTCAAGCGGGAGTGGGGGAGACCCAGTACTTC.

This chain joins TRBV2 and TRBJ2-2; 10 nucleotides line up with TRBD1. This CDR3 contains 15 residues. J was trimmed by 5 bases and V by 3 bases; bases with no gene match: 3. From germline, CDR1 is SNHLY and CDR2 FYNNEI. The CDR3: CASSDRQGATGELFF. Here the CDR3 DNA reads TGTGCCAGCAGTGACCGACAGGGGGCAACCGGGGAGCTGTTTTTT.

The chain uses TRBV10-3 and TRBJ1-2; D uncertain. V was clipped by 2 bases and J by 2 bases, with 6 bases between them. From germline, CDR1 is ENHRY and CDR2 SYGVKD. The CDR3 contains 13 residues. The CDR3: CAISEDENYGYTF. The DNA of the CDR3 is TGTGCCATCAGTGAGGACGAAAACTATGGCTACACCTTC.

The chain uses TRBV7-2 and TRBJ2-7; 10 nucleotides align to TRBD1. This CDR3 spans 18 amino acids. Germline CDR1 is SGHTA and CDR2 is FQGNSA. V dropped 1 base and J dropped 3; count of bases not matched to a gene: 12. DNA of the CDR3: TGTGCCAGCAGCTTAGTCCCGGTCCTCCGGGACAGGGGCTACGAGCAGTACTTC. Translation gives CASSLVPVLRDRGYEQYF.

V gene TRBV6-4 combines with J gene TRBJ2-7, with 10 bases fitting TRBD2. The J segment lost 2 bases and the V segment lost 6 bases, leaving 10 bases of the junction unmatched. This CDR3 region has 16 residues. CDR1 is MRHNA and CDR2 is SNTAGT in the germline V gene. CDR3 in DNA: TGTGCCAGCAGATCTAGCGGGAGTCTTTATACCTACGAGCAGTACTTC. Translating it yields CASRSSGSLYTYEQYF.